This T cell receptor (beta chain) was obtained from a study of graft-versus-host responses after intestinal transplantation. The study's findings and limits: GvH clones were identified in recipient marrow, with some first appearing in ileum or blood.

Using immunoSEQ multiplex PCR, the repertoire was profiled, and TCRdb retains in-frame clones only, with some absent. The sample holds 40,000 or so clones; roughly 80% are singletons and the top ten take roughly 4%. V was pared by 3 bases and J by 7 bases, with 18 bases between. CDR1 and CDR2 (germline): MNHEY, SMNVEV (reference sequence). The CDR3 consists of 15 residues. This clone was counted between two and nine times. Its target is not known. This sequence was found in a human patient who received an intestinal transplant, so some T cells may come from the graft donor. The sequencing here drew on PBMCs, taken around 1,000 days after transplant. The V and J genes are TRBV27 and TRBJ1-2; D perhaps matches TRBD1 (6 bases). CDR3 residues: CASSLGGSGEIGYTF. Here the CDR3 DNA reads TGTGCCAGCAGTTTGGGGGGCAGCGGGGAGATTGGCTACACCTTC.